This T cell receptor beta chain originates from a study of technical replicates of blood from several donors. Germline-derived CDR1 and CDR2 are GTSNPN and SVGIG (reference sequence). Trimming shortened V by 0 bases and J by 2 bases, and 5 bases separated the two germline ends. The CDR3 is made up of 12 amino acids. Clones were sequenced by immunoSEQ multiplex PCR, and TCRdb holds only the in-frame ones, with some missing. This sample has roughly 85,000 clones, with over 85% found just once. The chain carries TRBV30 and TRBJ2-7; D is ambiguous. The receptor's source is a human donor in good health. What was sequenced was T cells isolated from PBMCs. DNA for the CDR3: TGTGCCTGGAGTGTCCAGACCTACGAGCAGTACTTC. It encodes CAWSVQTYEQYF.